Below, 12 T cell receptor beta chains from the same sample are listed, as sequenced in a study of T cell repertoires in cytomegalovirus infection. Antigens for these TCRs are unknown. TCRdb reprocessed the reads with MiXCR, giving one entry per CDR3 protein. The sample records 350,000 to 400,000 distinct CDR3 sequences, nearly 35% being singletons. The material sequenced was cultured PBMCs, taken from culture after CMV antigen stimulation. The source of these receptors is a human donor in good health (CMV status not recorded). Some clones in this sample may be carry-over from other donors' samples.

This clonotype came up a few times. This CDR3 reads CASSFSGRITDTQYF. CDR3 nucleotide sequence: TGTGCCAGCAGTTTTAGCGGGAGGATCACAGATACGCAGTATTTT. The chain carries TRBV28 and TRBJ2-3; TRBD2 agrees at 10 bases. The CDR3 length is 15 residues. CDR1 and CDR2 from the germline V gene are MDHEN and SYDVKM. Losses at the gene ends were 3 bases for V and 2 bases for J; bases not matched to a gene: 2.

The chain combines TRBV23-1 with TRBJ2-4, with a tentative D call TRBD2 (6 bases). TRBV23-1 is given ORF status, its function remaining uncertain. V was trimmed by 4 bases and J by 16 bases, leaving 17 bases between them. The CDR3 has 12 residues. CDR3 sequence reads: CASSLVGGRGYF. DNA of the CDR3: TGCGCCAGCAGTCTAGTGGGGGGTAGAGGTTACTTC.

The J gene is TRBJ2-7, the V gene TRBV20-1; D is unclear. V was pared by 3 bases and J by 2 bases, with 8 bases between. From germline, CDR1 is DFQATT and CDR2 SNEGSKA (reference sequence). CDR3 size: 12 residues. The CDR3 loop reads CSASQSPYEQYF. Here the CDR3 DNA reads TGCAGTGCTAGTCAATCCCCCTACGAGCAGTACTTC.

The CDR3 DNA reads TGTGCCAGCAGCACCGGGACTAGCGGGAGCTATGAGCAGTTCTTC. Translation: CASSTGTSGSYEQFF. This rearrangement joins TRBV9 to TRBJ2-1, with TRBD2 matching over 14 bases. CDR3 size: 15 residues. Germline lookup yields CDR1 SGDLS and CDR2 YYNGEE. V dropped 4 bases and J dropped 8; count of bases not matched to a gene: 5.

V and J are TRBV10-3 and TRBJ1-5; D unclear. The germline V and J ends were trimmed by 3 bases and 0 bases, with 6 bases remaining between them. There are 14 residues in the CDR3. The germline V gene has CDR1 ENHRY and CDR2 SYGVKD. DNA for the CDR3: TGTGCCATCAGTGACAAGAATAGCAATCAGCCCCAGCATTTT. This codes for CAISDKNSNQPQHF.

The chain uses TRBV7-6 and TRBJ2-7; 7 bases are a match to TRBD2. The CDR3 runs 15 residues. The V and J ends lost 5 bases and 7 bases, in that order; junction bases with no gene match: 14. Germline V CDR1 and CDR2: SGHVS, FNYEAQ. The CDR3 DNA reads TGTGCCAGCAGCGCGCGGTGGGCGGGAGAGGAAGAGCAGTACTTC. Protein product: CASSARWAGEEEQYF.

The rearrangement joins TRBV4-1 to TRBJ2-7; D is unresolved. V shed 4 bases and J shed 1 base, with 11 bases lying between them. The CDR3 is 14 residues long. The germline CDR1 and CDR2 sequences are MGHRA and YSYEKL. CDR3 DNA sequence: TGCGCCAGCAGCCTGCGTGTGGATTCCTACGAGCAGTACTTC. The encoded protein is CASSLRVDSYEQYF.

The V call is TRBV24-1, the J call TRBJ1-5, with a tentative D call TRBD1 (6 bases). CDR1 is KGHDR, CDR2 SFDVKD, per germline. With 4 bases removed from V and 7 bases from J, the gap between germline ends came to 16 bases. This CDR3 spans 15 amino acids. In DNA form, the CDR3 reads TGTGCCACCAGTGACCCGGCAGGGGCAGGCCAGCCCCAGCATTTT. It translates to CATSDPAGAGQPQHF.

This clonotype was seen repeatedly, ten times or more. V gene TRBV7-3 combines with J gene TRBJ2-3; 8 bases fit TRBD2. The junction had 7 bases not matched to a gene; V was cut back by 5 bases and J by 3 bases. CDR1 is SGHTA and CDR2 is FQGTGA in the germline V gene. The CDR3 loop spans 15 amino acids. CDR3 DNA sequence: TGTGCCAGCAGCCCATCGTTAGCGGGAACAGATACGCAGTATTTT. It is translated as CASSPSLAGTDTQYF.

The V call is TRBV7-9, the J call TRBJ2-5; D may correspond to TRBD1 or TRBD2 (5 bases each). Trimming removed 5 bases from V and 7 bases from J, with 23 bases in between. The CDR3 sequence is 16 residues long. The germline V gene encodes CDR1 SEHNR and CDR2 FQNEAQ (reference sequence). CDR3 coding DNA: TGTGCCAGCAGCGCCCTCGGGACGGCCGGCCGCGGGACCCAGTACTTC. Its translation: CASSALGTAGRGTQYF.

This clonotype was recorded a few times. This chain joins TRBV10-3 and TRBJ2-7; perhaps TRBD1 as D (6 bases). The CDR3 totals 14 residues. Germline V gives CDR1 ENHRY, CDR2 SYGVKD. Trimming shortened V by 6 bases and J by 1 base, and 13 bases separated the two germline ends. In DNA, the CDR3 is TGTGCCATCAGACCCCGGACAGATTCCTACGAGCAGTACTTC. Translating it yields CAIRPRTDSYEQYF.

This clonotype occurred many times. The rearrangement links TRBV6-1 to TRBJ2-1; no clear D. Germline assignment: CDR1 MNHNS and CDR2 SASEGT. The CDR3 runs to 15 residues. The V gene lost 3 bases and the J gene lost 6 bases, with 15 bases spanning the gap. The CDR3 coding sequence is TGTGCCAGCAGTGACCCCACGTTGAGTGGCAATGAGCAGTTCTTC. It encodes CASSDPTLSGNEQFF.